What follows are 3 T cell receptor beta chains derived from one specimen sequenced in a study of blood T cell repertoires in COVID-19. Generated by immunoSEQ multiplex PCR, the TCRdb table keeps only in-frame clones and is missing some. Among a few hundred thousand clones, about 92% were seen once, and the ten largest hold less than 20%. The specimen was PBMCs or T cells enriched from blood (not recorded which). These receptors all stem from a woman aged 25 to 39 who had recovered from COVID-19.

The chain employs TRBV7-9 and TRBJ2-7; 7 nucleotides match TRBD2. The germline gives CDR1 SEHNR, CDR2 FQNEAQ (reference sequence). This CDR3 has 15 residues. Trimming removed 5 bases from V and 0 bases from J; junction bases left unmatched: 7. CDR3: CASSTSSGTSYEQYF. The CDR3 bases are TGTGCCAGCAGCACTTCAAGCGGGACCTCCTACGAGCAGTACTTC.

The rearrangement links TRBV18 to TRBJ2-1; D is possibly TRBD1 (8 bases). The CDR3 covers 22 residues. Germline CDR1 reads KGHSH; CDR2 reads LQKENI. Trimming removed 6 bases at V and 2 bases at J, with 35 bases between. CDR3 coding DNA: TGTGCCAGCTCGGAAATCCCGGTGGACAGGGAACGGAAGCGGGGTGCCTACAATGAGCAGTTCTTC. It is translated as CASSEIPVDRERKRGAYNEQFF.

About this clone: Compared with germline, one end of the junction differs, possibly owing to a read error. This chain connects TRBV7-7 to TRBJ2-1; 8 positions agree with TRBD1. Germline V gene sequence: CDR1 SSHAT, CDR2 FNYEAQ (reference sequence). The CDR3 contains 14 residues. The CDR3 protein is CASSPGGGYNEQFF. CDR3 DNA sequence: TGTGCTAGCAGCCCAGGGGGCGGTTACAATGAGCAGTTCTTC.